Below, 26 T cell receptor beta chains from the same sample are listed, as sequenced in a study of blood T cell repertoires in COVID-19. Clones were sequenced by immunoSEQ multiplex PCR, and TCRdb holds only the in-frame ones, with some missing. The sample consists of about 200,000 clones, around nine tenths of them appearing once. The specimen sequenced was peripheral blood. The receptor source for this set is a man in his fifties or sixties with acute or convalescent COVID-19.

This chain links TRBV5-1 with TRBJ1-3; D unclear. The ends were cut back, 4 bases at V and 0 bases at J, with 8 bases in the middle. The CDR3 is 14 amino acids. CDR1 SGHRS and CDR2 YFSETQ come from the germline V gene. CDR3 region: CASSPGLSGNTIYF. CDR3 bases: TGCGCCAGCAGCCCAGGCCTCTCTGGAAACACCATATATTTT.

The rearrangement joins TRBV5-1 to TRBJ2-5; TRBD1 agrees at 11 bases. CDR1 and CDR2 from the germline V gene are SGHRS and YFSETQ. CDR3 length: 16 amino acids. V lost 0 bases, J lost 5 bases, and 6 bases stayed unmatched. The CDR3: CASSLDPGTGGETQYF. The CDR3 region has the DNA TGCGCCAGCAGCTTGGACCCCGGGACAGGGGGGGAGACCCAGTACTTC.

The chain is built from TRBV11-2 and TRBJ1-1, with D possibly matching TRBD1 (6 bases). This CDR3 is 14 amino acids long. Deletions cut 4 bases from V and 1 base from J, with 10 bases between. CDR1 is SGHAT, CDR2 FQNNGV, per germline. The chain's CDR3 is CASSYQTGNTEAFF. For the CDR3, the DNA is TGTGCCAGCAGCTATCAGACAGGGAACACTGAAGCTTTCTTT.

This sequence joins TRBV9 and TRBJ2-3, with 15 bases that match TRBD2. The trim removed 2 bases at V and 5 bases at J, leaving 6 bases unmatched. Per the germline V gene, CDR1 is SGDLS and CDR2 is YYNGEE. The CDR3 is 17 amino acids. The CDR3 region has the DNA TGTGCCAGCAGCGTCCGGACTAGCGGGGGGGCCTTAGATACGCAGTATTTT. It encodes CASSVRTSGGALDTQYF. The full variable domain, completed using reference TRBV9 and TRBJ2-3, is DSGVTQTPKHLITATGQRVTLRCSPRSGDLSVYWYQQSLDQGLQFLIQYYNGEERAKGNILERFSAQQFPDLHSELNLSSLELGDSALYFCASSVRTSGGALDTQYFGPGTRLTVL.

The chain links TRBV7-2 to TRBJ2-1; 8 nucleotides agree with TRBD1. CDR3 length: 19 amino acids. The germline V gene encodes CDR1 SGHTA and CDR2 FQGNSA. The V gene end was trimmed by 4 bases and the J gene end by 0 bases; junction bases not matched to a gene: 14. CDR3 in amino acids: CASSSPESRTGSSYNEQFF. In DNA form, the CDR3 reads TGTGCCAGCAGCTCCCCAGAAAGCCGGACAGGGAGCTCCTACAATGAGCAGTTCTTC.

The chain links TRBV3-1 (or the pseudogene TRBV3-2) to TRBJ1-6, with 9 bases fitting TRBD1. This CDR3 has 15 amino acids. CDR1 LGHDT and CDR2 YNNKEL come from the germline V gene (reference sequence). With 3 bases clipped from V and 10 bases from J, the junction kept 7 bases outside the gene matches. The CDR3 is CASSQAGQGHSPLHF. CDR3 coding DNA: TGTGCCAGCAGCCAGGCCGGACAGGGGCACTCACCCCTCCACTTT.

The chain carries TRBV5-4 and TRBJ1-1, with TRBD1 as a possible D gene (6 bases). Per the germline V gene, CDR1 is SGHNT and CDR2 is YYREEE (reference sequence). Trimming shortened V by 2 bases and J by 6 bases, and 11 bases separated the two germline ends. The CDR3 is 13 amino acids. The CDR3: CASSFGGRAEAFF. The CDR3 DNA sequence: TGTGCCAGCAGCTTCGGGGGGCGTGCTGAAGCTTTCTTT.

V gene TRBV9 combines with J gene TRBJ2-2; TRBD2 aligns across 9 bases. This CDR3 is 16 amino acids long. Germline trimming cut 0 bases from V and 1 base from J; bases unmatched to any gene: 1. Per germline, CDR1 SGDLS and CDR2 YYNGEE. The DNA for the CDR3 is TGTGCCAGCAGCGTAGCTAGCGGGGTGAACACCGGGGAGCTGTTTTTT. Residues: CASSVASGVNTGELFF.

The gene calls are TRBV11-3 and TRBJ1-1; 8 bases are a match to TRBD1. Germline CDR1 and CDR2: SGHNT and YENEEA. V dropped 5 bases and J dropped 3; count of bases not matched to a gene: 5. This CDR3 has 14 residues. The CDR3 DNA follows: TGTGCCAGCAGCAGGACAGGGATGGACACTGAAGCTTTCTTT. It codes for CASSRTGMDTEAFF.

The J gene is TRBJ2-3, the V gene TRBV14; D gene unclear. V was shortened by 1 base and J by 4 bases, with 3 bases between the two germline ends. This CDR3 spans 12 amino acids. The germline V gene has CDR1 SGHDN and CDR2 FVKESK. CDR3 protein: CASSQVADTQYF. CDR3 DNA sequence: TGTGCCAGCAGCCAAGTCGCAGATACGCAGTATTTT.

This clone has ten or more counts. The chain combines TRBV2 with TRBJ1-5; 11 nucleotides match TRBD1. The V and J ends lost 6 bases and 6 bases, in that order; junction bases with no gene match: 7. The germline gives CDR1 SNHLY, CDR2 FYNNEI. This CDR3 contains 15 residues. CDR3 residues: CASRQGTGGSQPQHF. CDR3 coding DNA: TGTGCCAGCAGGCAGGGGACAGGGGGATCTCAGCCCCAGCATTTT.

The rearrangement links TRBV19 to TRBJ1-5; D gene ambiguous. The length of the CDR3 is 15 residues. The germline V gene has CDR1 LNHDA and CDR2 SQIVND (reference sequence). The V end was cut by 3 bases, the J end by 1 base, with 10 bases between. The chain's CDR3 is CASSIARASNQPQHF. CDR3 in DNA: TGTGCCAGTAGTATTGCGCGGGCGAGCAATCAGCCCCAGCATTTT.

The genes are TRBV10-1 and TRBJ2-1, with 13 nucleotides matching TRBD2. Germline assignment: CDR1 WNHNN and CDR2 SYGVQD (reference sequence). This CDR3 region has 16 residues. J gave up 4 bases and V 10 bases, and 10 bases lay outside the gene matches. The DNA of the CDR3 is TGCGCCACAAGTGGCGGACTAGCGGGGGTATACAATGAGCAGTTCTTC. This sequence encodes CATSGGLAGVYNEQFF.

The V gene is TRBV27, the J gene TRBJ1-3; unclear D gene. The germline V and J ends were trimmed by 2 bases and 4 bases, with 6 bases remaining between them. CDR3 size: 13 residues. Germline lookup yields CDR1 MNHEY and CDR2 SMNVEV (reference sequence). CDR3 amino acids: CASSLGLGNTIYF. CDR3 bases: TGTGCCAGCAGTTTAGGGCTCGGAAACACCATATATTTT.

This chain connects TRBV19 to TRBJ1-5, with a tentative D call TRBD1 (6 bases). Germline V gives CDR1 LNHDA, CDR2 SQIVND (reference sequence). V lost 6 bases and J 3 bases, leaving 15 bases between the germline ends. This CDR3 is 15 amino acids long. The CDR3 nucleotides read TGTGCCAGTAGCCCGGGACACCAATTCAATCAGCCCCAGCATTTT. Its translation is CASSPGHQFNQPQHF.

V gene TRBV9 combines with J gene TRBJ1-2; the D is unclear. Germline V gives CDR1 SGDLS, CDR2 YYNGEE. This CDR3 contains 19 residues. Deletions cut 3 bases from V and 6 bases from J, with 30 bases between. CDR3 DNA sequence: TGTGCCAGCAGCGACGTGGCTCGCACAGTTAGAATCCCCGGGGATGGCTACACCTTC. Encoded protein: CASSDVARTVRIPGDGYTF.

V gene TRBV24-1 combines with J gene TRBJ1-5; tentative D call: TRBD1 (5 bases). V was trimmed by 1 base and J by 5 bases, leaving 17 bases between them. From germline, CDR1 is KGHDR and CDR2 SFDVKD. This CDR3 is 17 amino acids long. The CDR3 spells CATSDFTAGSVDQPQHF. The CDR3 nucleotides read TGTGCCACCAGTGATTTCACGGCAGGGTCGGTCGATCAGCCCCAGCATTTT.

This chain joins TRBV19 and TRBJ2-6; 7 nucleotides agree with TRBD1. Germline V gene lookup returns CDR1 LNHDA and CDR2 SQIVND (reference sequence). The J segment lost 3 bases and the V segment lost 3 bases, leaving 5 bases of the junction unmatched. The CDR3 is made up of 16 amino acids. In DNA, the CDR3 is TGTGCCAGTAGTATTGGTCAGGGGGTTGGGGCCAACGTCCTGACTTTC. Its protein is CASSIGQGVGANVLTF.

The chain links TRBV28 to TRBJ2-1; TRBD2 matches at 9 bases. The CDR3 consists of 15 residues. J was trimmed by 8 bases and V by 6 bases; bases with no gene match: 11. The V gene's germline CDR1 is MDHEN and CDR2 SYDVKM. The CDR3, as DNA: TGTGCCAGCAGCCGCGCGGGGGGGCAGTCAGATGAGCAGTTCTTC. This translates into CASSRAGGQSDEQFF.

As DNA, the CDR3 is TGTGCCAGCAGTTTGACAGGGGGTGGAAACACCATATATTTT. Its protein product is CASSLTGGGNTIYF. The chain combines TRBV6-5 with TRBJ1-3, with TRBD1 matching over 9 bases. The germline V gene has CDR1 MNHEY and CDR2 SVGAGI. The CDR3 is 14 residues long. The ends lost 4 bases at V and 3 bases at J; junction bases unmatched: 1.

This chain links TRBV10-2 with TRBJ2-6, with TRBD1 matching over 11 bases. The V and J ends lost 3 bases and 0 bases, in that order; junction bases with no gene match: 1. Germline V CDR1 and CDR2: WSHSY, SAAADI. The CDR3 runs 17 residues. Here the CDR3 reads CASSDGTGGSGANVLTF. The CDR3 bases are TGCGCCAGCAGTGATGGGACAGGGGGCTCTGGGGCCAACGTCCTGACTTTC.

In DNA form, the CDR3 reads TGTGCCAGCAGATCTATCGGGGAGCTGTTTTTT. Amino acids: CASRSIGELFF. The chain recombines TRBV12-3 or TRBV12-4 with TRBJ2-2; D unresolved. Trimming took off 6 bases at V and 7 bases at J, with 6 bases between the two ends. The CDR3 runs 11 residues.

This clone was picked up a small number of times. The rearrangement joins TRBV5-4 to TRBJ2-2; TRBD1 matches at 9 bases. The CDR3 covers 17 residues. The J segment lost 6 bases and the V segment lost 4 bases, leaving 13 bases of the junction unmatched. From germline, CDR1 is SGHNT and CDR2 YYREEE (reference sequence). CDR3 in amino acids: CASSAEPGQGGPGELFF. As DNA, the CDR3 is TGTGCCAGCAGCGCCGAGCCGGGACAGGGTGGCCCCGGGGAGCTGTTTTTT.

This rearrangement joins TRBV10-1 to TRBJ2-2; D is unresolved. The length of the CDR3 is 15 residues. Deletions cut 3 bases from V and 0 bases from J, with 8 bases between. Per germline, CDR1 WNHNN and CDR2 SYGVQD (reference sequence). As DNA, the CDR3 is TGCGCCAGCAGTGATGGCGGCGCGAACACCGGGGAGCTGTTTTTT. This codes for CASSDGGANTGELFF.

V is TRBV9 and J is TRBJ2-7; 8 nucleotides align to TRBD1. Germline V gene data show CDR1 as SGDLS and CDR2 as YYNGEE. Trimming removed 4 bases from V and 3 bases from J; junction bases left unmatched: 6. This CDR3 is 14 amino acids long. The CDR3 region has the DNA TGTGCCAGCAGCCCGGGGACAGGACTCTACGAGCAGTACTTC. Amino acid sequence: CASSPGTGLYEQYF.

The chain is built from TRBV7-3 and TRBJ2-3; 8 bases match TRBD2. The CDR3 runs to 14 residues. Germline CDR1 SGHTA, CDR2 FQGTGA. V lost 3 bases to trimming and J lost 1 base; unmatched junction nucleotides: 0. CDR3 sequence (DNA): TGTGCCAGCAGCTTGCGGGGGGGCACAGATACGCAGTATTTT. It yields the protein CASSLRGGTDTQYF.